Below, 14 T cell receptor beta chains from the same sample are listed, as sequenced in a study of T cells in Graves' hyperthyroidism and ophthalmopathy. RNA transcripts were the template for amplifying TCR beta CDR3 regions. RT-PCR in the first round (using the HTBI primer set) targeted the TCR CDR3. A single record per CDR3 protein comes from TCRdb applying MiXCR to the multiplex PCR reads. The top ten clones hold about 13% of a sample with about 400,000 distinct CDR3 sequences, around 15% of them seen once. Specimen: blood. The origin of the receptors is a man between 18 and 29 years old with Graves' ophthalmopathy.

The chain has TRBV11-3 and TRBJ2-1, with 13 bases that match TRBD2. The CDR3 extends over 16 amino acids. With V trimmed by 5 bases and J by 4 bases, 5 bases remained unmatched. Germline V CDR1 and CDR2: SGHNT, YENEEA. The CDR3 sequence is CASSAGTSGIYNEQFF. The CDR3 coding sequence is TGTGCCAGCAGCGCCGGGACTAGCGGGATATACAATGAGCAGTTCTTC.

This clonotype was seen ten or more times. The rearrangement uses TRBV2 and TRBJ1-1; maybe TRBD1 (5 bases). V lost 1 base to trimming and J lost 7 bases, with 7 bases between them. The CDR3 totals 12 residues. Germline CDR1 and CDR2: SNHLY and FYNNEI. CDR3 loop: CASSEGGDEAFF. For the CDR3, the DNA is TGTGCCAGCAGTGAAGGGGGCGATGAAGCTTTCTTT.

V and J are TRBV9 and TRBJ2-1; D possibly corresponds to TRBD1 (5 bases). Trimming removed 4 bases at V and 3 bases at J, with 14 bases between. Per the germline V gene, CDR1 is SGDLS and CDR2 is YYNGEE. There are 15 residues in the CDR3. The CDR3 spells CASSSRTTVYNEQFF. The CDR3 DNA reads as TGTGCCAGCAGCTCTCGGACAACCGTCTACAATGAGCAGTTCTTC.

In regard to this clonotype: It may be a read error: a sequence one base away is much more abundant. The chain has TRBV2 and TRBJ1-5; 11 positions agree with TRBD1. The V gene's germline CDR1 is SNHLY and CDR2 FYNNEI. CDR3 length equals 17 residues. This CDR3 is CACRGTGGGFGNQPQHF. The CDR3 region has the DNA TGTGCCTGCAGGGGGACAGGGGGAGGTTTTGGCAATCAGCCCCAGCATTTT.

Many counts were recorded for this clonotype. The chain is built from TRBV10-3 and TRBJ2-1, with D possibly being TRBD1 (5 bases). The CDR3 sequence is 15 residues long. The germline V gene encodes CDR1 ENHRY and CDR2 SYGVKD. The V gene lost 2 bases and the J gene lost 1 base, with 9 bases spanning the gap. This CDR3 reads CAISEPTDSYNEQFF. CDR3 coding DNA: TGTGCCATCAGTGAGCCGACAGATTCCTACAATGAGCAGTTCTTC.

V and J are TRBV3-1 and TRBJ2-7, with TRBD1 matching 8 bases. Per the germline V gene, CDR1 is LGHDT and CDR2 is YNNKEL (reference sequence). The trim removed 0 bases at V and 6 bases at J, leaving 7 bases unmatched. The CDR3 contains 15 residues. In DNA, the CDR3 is TGTGCCAGCAGCCAAGACAGGGGGCGAGTCAGCGAGCAGTACTTC. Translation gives CASSQDRGRVSEQYF.

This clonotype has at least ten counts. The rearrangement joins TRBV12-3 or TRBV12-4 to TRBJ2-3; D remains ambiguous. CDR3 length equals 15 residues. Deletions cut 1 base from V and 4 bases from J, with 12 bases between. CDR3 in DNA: TGTGCCAGCAGTTTAGTGAGTAGATTGGCAGATACGCAGTATTTT. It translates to CASSLVSRLADTQYF.

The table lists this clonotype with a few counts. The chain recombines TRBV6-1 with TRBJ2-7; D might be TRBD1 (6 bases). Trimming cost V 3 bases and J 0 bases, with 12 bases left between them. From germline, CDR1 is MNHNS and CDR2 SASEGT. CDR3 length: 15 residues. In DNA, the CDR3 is TGTGCCAGCAGTGAGGGATCAGGGGCCTCCTACGAGCAGTACTTC. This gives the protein CASSEGSGASYEQYF.

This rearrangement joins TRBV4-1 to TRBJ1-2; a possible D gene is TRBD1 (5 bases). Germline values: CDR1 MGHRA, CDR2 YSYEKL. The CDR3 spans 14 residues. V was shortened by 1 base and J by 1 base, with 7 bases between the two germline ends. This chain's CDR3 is CASSQGGLNYGYTF. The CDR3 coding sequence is TGCGCCAGCAGCCAAGGGGGACTTAACTATGGCTACACCTTC.

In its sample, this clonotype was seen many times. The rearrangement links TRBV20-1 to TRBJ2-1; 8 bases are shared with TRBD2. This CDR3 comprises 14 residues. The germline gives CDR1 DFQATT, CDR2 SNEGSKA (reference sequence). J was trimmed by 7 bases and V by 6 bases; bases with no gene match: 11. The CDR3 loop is CSADKAGVINEQFF. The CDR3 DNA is TGCAGTGCGGACAAAGCGGGAGTAATAAATGAGCAGTTCTTC.

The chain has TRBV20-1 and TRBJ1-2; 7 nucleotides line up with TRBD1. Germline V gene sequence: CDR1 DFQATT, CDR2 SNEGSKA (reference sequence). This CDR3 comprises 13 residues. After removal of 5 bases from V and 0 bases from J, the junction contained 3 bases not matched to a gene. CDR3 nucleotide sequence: TGCAGTGCTGGCGGACAGGCTAACTATGGCTACACCTTC. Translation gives CSAGGQANYGYTF.

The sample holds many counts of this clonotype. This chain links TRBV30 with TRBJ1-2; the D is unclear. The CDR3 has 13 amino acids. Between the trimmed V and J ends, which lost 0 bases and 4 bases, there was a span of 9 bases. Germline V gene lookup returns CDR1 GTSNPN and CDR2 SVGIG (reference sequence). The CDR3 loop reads CAWSVGQIYGYTF. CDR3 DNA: TGTGCCTGGAGTGTCGGGCAGATCTATGGCTACACCTTC. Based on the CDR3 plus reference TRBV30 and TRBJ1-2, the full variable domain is SQTIHQWPATLVQPVGSPLSLECTVEGTSNPNLYWYRQAAGRGLQLLFYSVGIGQISSEVPQNLSASRPQDRQFILSSKKLLLSDSGFYLCAWSVGQIYGYTFGSGTRLTVV.

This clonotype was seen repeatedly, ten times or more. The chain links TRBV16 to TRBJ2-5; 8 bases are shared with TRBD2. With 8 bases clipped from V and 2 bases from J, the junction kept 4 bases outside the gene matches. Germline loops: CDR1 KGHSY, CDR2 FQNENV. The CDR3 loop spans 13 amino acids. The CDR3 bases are TGTGCCAGCCAGCGGGGGATACAAGAGACCCAGTACTTC. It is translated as CASQRGIQETQYF.

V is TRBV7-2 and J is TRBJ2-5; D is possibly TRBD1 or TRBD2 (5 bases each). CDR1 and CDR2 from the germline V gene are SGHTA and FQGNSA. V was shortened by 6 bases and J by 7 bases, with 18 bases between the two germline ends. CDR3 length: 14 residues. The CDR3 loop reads CASSFKGTGGTQYF. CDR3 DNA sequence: TGTGCCAGCAGTTTTAAGGGGACCGGCGGGACCCAGTACTTC.